A selection of T cell receptor beta chains follows, all from one sample in a study of regulatory T cells. Sequenced by immunoSEQ multiplex PCR; TCRdb stores in-frame clones only, minus some. Of about 23,000 clones listed, roughly 90% were seen once; the top ten hold about 1.3%. Sequenced sample: conventional CD4+ T cells sorted from blood. These receptors came from a child aged 5-17 years with CD3G deficiency. Both conserved end residues are part of each CDR3. The D gene is left open where the match is weak. Not all rows give a size; the values are once, few, many and, for expanded clones, a class.

NA	TRBV11-3	TRBJ2-3	NA	CASSLYSTDTQYF	TGTGCCAGCAGCTTATACAGCACAGATACGCAGTATTTT
NA	TRBV7-8	TRBJ2-7	NA	CASSLGWIGEQYF	TGTGCCAGCAGCTTAGGGTGGATAGGGGAGCAGTACTTC
TRBD2	TRBV5-1	TRBJ2-3	NA	CASSSGTRTRTDTQYF	TGCGCCAGCAGCTCCGGGACTAGGACTCGCACAGATACGCAGTATTTT
NA	TRBV28	TRBJ1-1	NA	CASSPLAPLSTEAFF	TGTGCCAGCAGTCCCCTTGCACCCTTGAGCACTGAAGCTTTCTTT
NA	TRBV5-1	TRBJ1-2	NA	CASSPAGYYGYTF	TGCGCCAGCAGCCCTGCTGGCTACTATGGCTACACCTTC
NA	TRBV28	TRBJ2-7	NA	CASRQRGTGGGTRGLEQYF	TGTGCCAGCAGACAAAGGGGGACAGGCGGCGGGACTAGGGGGCTCGAGCAGTACTTC
NA	TRBV10-3	TRBJ2-1	NA	CATGRGYNEQFF	TGTGCCACCGGCAGGGGATACAATGAGCAGTTCTTC
NA	TRBV6-1	TRBJ1-2	NA	CASNEGRFAHGYTF	TGTGCCAGCAACGAGGGGCGTTTCGCCCACGGCTACACCTTC
NA	TRBV28	TRBJ1-2	NA	CASSLGGAQGSNYGYTF	TGTGCCAGCAGTTTAGGAGGTGCGCAGGGTTCTAACTATGGCTACACCTTC
NA	TRBV5-1	TRBJ2-3	few	CASSLGQYTDTQYF	TGCGCCAGCAGCTTGGGACAATACACAGATACGCAGTATTTT
TRBD1	TRBV28	TRBJ1-1	few	CASSRQGKSSEAFF	TGTGCCAGCAGCCGACAGGGGAAAAGCTCTGAAGCTTTCTTT
NA	TRBV7-9	TRBJ1-3	NA	CASSLSRDAGNTIYF	TGTGCCAGCAGCTTAAGTCGGGACGCTGGAAACACCATATATTTT
NA	TRBV9	TRBJ1-1	NA	CASSDPGTAKVEAFF	TGTGCCAGCAGCGACCCAGGGACCGCGAAGGTCGAAGCTTTCTTT
NA	TRBV28	TRBJ2-1	NA	CASSLPASGLRGNEQFF	TGTGCCAGCAGTCTCCCCGCGTCCGGGCTTAGGGGGAATGAGCAGTTCTTC
TRBD1	TRBV28	TRBJ1-5	NA	CASSRTGAVSNQPQHF	TGTGCCAGCAGCCGGACAGGGGCGGTTAGCAATCAGCCCCAGCATTTT
NA	TRBV11-2	TRBJ2-7	NA	CASTGRVYEQYF	TGTGCCAGTACGGGCAGGGTTTACGAGCAGTACTTC
NA	TRBV21-1	TRBJ2-7	NA	CASSRGRTPEPAYEQYF	TGTGCCAGCAGCAGGGGGAGGACACCGGAGCCGGCCTACGAGCAGTACTTC
TRBD2	TRBV7-9	TRBJ2-7	NA	CASSQAGGIEQYF	TGTGCCAGCAGCCAAGCGGGAGGGATCGAGCAGTACTTC
TRBD2	TRBV5-1	TRBJ2-7	NA	CASSLLAGEAYEQYF	TGCGCCAGCAGCCTGCTAGCGGGAGAAGCCTACGAGCAGTACTTC
NA	TRBV28	TRBJ2-3	NA	CASTLGHTTDTQYF	TGTGCCAGCACCCTGGGACACACGACAGATACGCAGTATTTT
TRBD1	TRBV11-2	TRBJ2-7	NA	CASSLVGAGGYEQYF	TGTGCCAGCAGCTTAGTGGGCGCAGGGGGCTACGAGCAGTACTTC
NA	TRBV28	TRBJ1-4	NA	CASSSRTFREQLFF	TGTGCCAGCAGTTCCCGGACATTCCGTGAACAACTGTTTTTT
NA	TRBV6-6	TRBJ1-2	NA	CASRGDRGYGYTF	TGTGCCAGCAGGGGGGACCGCGGCTATGGCTACACCTTC
NA	TRBV30	TRBJ1-2	NA	CAWSGPPVQIGF	TGTGCCTGGAGTGGGCCTCCCGTGCAGATCGGATTC
NA	TRBV11-3	TRBJ2-1	NA	CASSPRSGSYNEQFF	TGTGCCAGCAGCCCTAGATCGGGAAGCTACAATGAGCAGTTCTTC
NA	TRBV6-5	TRBJ2-2	once	CASSRSSTGELFF	TGTGCCAGCAGTCGGAGCAGCACCGGGGAGCTGTTTTTT
NA	TRBV19	TRBJ2-6	NA	CASRPGASGANVLTF	TGTGCCAGTAGACCGGGGGCATCTGGGGCCAACGTCCTGACTTTC
TRBD2	TRBV28	TRBJ2-7	NA	CASSSRLAGTYEQYF	TGTGCCAGCAGTTCGCGACTAGCGGGGACCTACGAGCAGTACTTC
NA	TRBV5-1	TRBJ2-1	NA	CASSSGEQANEQFF	TGCGCCAGCAGCTCCGGGGAACAGGCGAATGAGCAGTTCTTC
NA	TRBV6-1	TRBJ2-3	NA	CASSGPRLDGSLLGQYF	TGTGCCAGCAGTGGGCCTAGACTAGACGGGAGCCTCCTCGGGCAGTATTTT
NA	TRBV7-8	TRBJ2-7	NA	CASSLEAGSYEQYF	TGTGCCAGCAGCTTAGAGGCTGGCTCCTACGAGCAGTACTTC
NA	TRBV6-1	TRBJ2-7	NA	CASTMAFDSYEQYF	TGTGCCAGCACGATGGCATTCGACTCCTACGAGCAGTACTTC
TRBD1	TRBV28	TRBJ2-6	NA	CASSLGQGRSGANVLTF	TGTGCCAGCAGTTTGGGACAGGGACGTTCTGGGGCCAACGTCCTGACTTTC
NA	TRBV19	TRBJ2-2	NA	CASSKGQPNTGELFF	TGTGCCAGTAGTAAAGGCCAGCCGAACACCGGGGAGCTGTTTTTT
TRBD2	TRBV6-1	TRBJ2-1	NA	CASRALAGGSNEQFF	TGTGCCAGCAGGGCCTTAGCGGGAGGGAGTAATGAGCAGTTCTTC
NA	TRBV7-2	TRBJ1-1	NA	CASSRLGGHTEAFF	TGTGCCAGCAGCCGCCTTGGGGGGCACACTGAAGCTTTCTTT
NA	TRBV7-6	TRBJ1-5	once	CASSLRAGDQPQHF	TGTGCCAGCAGCTTACGTGCCGGGGACCAGCCCCAGCATTTT
NA	TRBV7-9	TRBJ1-3	NA	CASSLGQGTHGSGNTIYF	TGTGCCAGCAGCTTAGGGCAGGGGACACACGGCTCTGGAAACACCATATATTTT
TRBD1	TRBV27	TRBJ1-6	once	CASSLTRTGGAGSPLHF	TGTGCCAGCAGTTTAACCCGGACAGGGGGCGCGGGTTCACCCCTCCACTTT
TRBD2	TRBV6-1	TRBJ2-7	NA	CASSEALGAGLYEQYF	TGTGCCAGCAGTGAAGCGCTGGGAGCGGGGCTTTACGAGCAGTACTTC
TRBD2	TRBV5-1	TRBJ2-2	once	CASSGGTSGRTGELFF	TGCGCCAGCAGCGGCGGGACTAGCGGGAGAACCGGGGAGCTGTTTTTT
TRBD2	TRBV11-3	TRBJ2-1	NA	CASSRTSGRSFSYNEQFF	TGTGCCAGCAGCCGTACTAGCGGGAGGTCCTTTTCCTACAATGAGCAGTTCTTC
NA	TRBV7-9	TRBJ2-7	NA	CASNEQGYEQYF	TGTGCCAGCAACGAACAGGGCTACGAGCAGTACTTC